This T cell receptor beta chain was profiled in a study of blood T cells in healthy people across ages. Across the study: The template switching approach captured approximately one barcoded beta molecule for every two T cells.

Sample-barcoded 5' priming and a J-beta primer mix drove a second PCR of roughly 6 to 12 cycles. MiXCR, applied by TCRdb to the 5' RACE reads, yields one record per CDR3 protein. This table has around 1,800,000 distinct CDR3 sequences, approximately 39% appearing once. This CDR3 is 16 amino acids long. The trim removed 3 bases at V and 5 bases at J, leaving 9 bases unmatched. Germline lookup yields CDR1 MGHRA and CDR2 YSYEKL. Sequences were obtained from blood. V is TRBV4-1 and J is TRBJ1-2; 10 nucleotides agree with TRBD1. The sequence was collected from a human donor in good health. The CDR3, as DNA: TGCGCCAGCAGCCAGGCTCCGGGACAGGGGATTTATGGCTACACCTTC. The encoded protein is CASSQAPGQGIYGYTF.